This T cell receptor (beta chain) stems from a study of control samples from healthy donors and cancer patients. The CDR3 extends over 17 amino acids. CDR1 and CDR2 (germline): SGHRS, YFSETQ. Deletions cut 4 bases from V and 0 bases from J, with 17 bases between. Using immunoSEQ multiplex PCR, the repertoire was profiled, and TCRdb retains in-frame clones only, with some absent. The sample has about 220,000 clones, over 90% seen once; the top ten hold 1.5%. The chain employs TRBV5-1 and TRBJ1-3; D perhaps matches TRBD1 (5 bases). The clonotype comes from a man aged 50 to 60 in good health. The sample comprised blood. In DNA, the CDR3 is TGCGCCAGCAGCGTCGGGACCGACCTCCTCTCTGGAAACACCATATATTTT. Translated, it gives CASSVGTDLLSGNTIYF.